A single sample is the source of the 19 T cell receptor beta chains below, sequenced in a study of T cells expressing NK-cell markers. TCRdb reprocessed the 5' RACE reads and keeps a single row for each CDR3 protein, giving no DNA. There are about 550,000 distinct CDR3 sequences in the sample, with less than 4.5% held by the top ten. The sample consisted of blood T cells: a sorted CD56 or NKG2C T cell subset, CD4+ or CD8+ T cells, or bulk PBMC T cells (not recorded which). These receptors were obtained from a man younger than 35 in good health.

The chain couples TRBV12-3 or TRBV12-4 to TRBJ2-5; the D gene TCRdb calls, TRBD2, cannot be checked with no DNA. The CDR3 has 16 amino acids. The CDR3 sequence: CASSLNPSGIGETQYF.

This CDR3 is CASSPIAGRRGDTQYF. The chain carries TRBV4-2 and TRBJ2-3; there is no DNA to check the TCRdb D call of TRBD2. Germline V gene sequence: CDR1 LGHNA, CDR2 YNFKEQ. This CDR3 has 16 amino acids.

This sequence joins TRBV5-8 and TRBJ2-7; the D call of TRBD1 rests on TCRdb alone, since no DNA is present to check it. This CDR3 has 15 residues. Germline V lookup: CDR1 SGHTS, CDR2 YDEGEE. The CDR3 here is CASSRRRGGANEQYF.

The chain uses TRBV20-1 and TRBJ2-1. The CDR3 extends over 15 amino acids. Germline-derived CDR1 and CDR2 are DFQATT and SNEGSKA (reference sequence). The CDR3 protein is CSAREGSMGYNEQFF.

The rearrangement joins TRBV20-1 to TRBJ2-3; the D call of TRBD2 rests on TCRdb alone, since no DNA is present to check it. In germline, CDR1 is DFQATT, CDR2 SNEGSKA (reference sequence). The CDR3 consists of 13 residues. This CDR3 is CSVGGTGADTQYF.

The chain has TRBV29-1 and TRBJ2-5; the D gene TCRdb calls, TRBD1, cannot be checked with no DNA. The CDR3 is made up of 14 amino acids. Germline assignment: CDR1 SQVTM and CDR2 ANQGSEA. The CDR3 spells CSAPDRARGETQYF. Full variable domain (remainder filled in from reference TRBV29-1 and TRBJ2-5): SAVISQKPSRDICQRGTSLTIQCQVDSQVTMMFWYRQQPGQSLTLIATANQGSEATYESGFVIDKFPISRPNLTFSTLTVSNMSPEDSSIYLCSAPDRARGETQYFGPGTRLLVL.

CDR3 protein: CASRGTSGTDTQYF. The chain has TRBV6-5 and TRBJ2-3; no DNA is available, so the TRBD2 call from TCRdb remains unchecked. This CDR3 spans 14 amino acids. The germline V gene has CDR1 MNHEY and CDR2 SVGAGI.

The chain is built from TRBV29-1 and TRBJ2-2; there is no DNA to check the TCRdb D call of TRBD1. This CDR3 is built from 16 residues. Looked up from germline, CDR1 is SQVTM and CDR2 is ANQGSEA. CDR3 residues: CSVEDLETGITGELFF.

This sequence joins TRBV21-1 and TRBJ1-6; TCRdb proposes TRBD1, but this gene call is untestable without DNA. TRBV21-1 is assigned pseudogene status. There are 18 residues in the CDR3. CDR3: CASSKDVGQELGSSPLHF.

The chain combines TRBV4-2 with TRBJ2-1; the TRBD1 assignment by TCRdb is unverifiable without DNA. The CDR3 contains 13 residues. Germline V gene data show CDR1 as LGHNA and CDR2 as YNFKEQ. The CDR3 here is CASSQLRTAEQFF.

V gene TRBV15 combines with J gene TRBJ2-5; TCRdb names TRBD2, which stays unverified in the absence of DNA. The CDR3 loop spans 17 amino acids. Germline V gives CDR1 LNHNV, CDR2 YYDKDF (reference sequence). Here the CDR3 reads CATSRGLERDLEETQYF.

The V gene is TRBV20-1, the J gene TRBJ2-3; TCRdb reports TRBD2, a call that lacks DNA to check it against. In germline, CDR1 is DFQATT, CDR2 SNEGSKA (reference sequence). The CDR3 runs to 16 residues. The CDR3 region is CSARSRRETGKDTQYF.

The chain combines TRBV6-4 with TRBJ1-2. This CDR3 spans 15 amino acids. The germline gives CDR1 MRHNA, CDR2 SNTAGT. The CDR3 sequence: CASRDPLRGSYGYTF.

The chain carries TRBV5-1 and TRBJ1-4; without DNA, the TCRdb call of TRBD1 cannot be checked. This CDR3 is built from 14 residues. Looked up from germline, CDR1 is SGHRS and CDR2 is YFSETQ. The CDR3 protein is CASSQGPRNEKLFF.

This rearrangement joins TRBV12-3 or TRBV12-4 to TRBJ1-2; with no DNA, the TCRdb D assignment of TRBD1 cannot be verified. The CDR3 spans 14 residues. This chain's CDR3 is CASRGTGDNYGYTF.

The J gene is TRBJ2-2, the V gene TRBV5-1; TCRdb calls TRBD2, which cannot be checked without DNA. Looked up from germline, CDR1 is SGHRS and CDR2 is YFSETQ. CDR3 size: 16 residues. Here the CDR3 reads CASSLGGRGLTGELFF.

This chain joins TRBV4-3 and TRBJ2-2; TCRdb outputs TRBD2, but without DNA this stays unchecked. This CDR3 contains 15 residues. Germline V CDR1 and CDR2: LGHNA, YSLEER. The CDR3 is CASSQDRATIGELFF.

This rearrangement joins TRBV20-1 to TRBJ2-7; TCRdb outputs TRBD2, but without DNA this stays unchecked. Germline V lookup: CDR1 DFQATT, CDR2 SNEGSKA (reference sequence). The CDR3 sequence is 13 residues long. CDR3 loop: CSARGREGREQYF.

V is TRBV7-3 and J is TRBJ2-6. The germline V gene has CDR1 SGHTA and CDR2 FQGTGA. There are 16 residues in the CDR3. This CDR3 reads CASSLTGLSGANVLTF.